The present T cell receptor beta chain was sequenced within a study of human T cells and chemical hapten exposure (dated by TCRdb to about 2021). Regarding the research as a whole: For sensitization, 2% DPC in acetone was applied to a 2 cm by 2 cm area of upper inner arm skin. Patient blood was sampled pre-sensitization (week 0) and at 2, 6 and about 24 weeks after DPC sensitization. Patch testing on the upper back used Finn chambers containing 0.01% DPC, with scoring done after 6 days according to International Contact Dermatitis Research Group standards. For TCR sequencing, blood came from 25 to 30 alopecia patients at anywhere from one to four time points (pre-sensitization, 2, 6 and 24 weeks). The mostly female patient cohort included alopecia areata with under or over 50% scalp involvement, alopecia totalis and alopecia universalis. Libraries were combined into a pool for sequencing, and differences in TCR yield between samples came mainly from small differences in library volumes within the pool. Patients additionally received weekly therapeutic DPC doses to the scalp throughout the roughly 25-week study period. This study followed changes in the peripheral blood TCR repertoire in vivo during primary and secondary sensitization of alopecia patients to the hapten diphenylcyclopropenone (DPC).

The time point label, read with the paper, signifies: pre-sensitization, week 0. The label giving this sample's treatment or condition can be read as: therapeutic diphenylcyclopropenone sensitization with weekly scalp DPC. Blood at each patch-test visit was drawn before the patch test was applied. Eligible patients were aged 18 to 70, diagnosed with alopecia, deemed suitable for DPC therapy, and excluded if pregnant. Total RNA was isolated from unfractionated whole blood collected in Tempus Blood RNA tubes. The paper as a whole reports these results and caveats: Compared with pre-sensitization or healthy control sets, expanded TCRs formed significantly more large CDR3 similarity clusters, which is consistent with antigen-driven responses. The number of PT1 expanded TCRs positively correlated with patch test score, significant at thresholds 8, 16 and 32 but not 4. Repeated subsampling changed both the strength of the expansion versus patch-test correlation and the threshold at which the correlation became significant. Because every patient had alopecia, a presumed autoimmune disease, the patients' immune response might differ from that of healthy individuals. DPC sensitization did not change the number of TCRs with a frequency above 1 in 1000, and there was no evidence of changes in global repertoire structure.

About this clonotype: Its antigen is currently not known. Base qualities are not at hand, and no much larger clone is one base apart.

To prepare the library, RACE was applied. Instrument on record: NextSeq 500. During library preparation, unique molecular identifiers were attached to individual cDNA molecules so that TCRs could be counted quantitatively and reproducibly. Both TCR alpha and TCR beta chains were sequenced from each blood RNA sample. The source study handled its data this way. Samples had a median of roughly 98,000 TCRs, with a range from roughly 23,224 to 700,000. The Decombinator software suite was used to annotate V, J and CDR3 in the TCR reads. To make PS versus PT1 abundance plots, every sample was subsampled to the same number of TCRs (28,000). TCRs were defined as expanded if absent before sensitization and observed at least eight times at the 2-week time point. TCRdb trimmed public reads at Q25 via fastp, called clones via MiXCR and kept in-frame beta chains. CDR3 protein sequences are deduplicated, and each keeps its most common genes and DNA. TCRdb's processing, not the study's, gives the V and J calls here. Within this sample are 150,000 to 200,000 distinct CDR3 sequences, with about 31% of them counted one time only. The top ten constitute roughly 3% of the sample.

Spanning cysteine to phenylalanine, the CDR3 consists of 14 amino acids. The CDR3 DNA has 42 bases and is translated from base 1. CDR1 DFQATT and CDR2 SNEGSKA are derived from the germline V gene (reference sequence). V lost 3 bases and J lost 4 bases, and the count of bases not matched to a germline gene is 6. The source material was whole blood, sampled in connection with sensitization to the hapten diphenylcyclopropenone (DPC). The sequence came from a young woman with alopecia areata. Some clones in this sample may be carry-over from other donors' samples. Recombination joined TRBV20-1 with TRBJ1-5; the central 7 bases match TRBD1. The CDR3 sequence is CSASRSGGNQPQHF. The DNA sequence is as follows: TGCAGTGCTAGTAGGTCAGGGGGTAATCAGCCCCAGCATTTT.